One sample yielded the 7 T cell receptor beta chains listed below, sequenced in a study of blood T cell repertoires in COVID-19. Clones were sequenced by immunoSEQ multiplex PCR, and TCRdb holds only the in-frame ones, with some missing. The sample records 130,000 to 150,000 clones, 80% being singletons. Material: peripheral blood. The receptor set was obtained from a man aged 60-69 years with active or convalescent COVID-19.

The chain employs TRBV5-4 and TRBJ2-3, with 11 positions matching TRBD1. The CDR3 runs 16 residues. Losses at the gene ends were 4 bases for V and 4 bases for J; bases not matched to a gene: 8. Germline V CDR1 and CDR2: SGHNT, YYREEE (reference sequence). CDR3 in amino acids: CASSPSGTGGPDTQYF. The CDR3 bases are TGTGCCAGCAGCCCATCCGGGACAGGGGGGCCAGATACGCAGTATTTT.

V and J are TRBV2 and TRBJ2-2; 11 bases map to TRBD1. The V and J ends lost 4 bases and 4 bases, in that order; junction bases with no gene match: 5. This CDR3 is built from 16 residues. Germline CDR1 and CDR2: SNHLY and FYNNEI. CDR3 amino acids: CASSGTGGSSTGELFF. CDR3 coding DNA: TGTGCCAGCAGTGGGACAGGGGGCAGTAGCACCGGGGAGCTGTTTTTT.

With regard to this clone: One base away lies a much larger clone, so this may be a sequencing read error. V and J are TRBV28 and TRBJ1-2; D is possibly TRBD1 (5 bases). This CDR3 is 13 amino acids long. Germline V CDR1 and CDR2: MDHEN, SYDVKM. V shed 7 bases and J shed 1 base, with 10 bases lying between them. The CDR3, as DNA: TGTGCCAGCAACCCGGGGGGTAACTATGGCTACACCTTC. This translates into CASNPGGNYGYTF.

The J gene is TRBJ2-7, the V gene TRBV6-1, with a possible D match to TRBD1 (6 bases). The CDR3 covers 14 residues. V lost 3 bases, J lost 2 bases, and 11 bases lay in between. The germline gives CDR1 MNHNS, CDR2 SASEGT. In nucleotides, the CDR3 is TGTGCCAGCAGTGACACCAGGGGACCCTACGAGCAGTACTTC. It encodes CASSDTRGPYEQYF.

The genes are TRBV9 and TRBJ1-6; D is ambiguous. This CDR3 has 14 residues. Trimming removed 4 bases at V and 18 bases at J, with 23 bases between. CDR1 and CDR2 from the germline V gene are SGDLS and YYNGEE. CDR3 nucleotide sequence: TGTGCCAGCAGCTCCGGGGATAGAGGTTCTCTCCCCCACTTT. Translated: CASSSGDRGSLPHF. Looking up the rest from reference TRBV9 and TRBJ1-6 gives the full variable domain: DSGVTQTPKHLITATGQRVTLRCSPRSGDLSVYWYQQSLDQGLQFLIQYYNGEERAKGNILERFSAQQFPDLHSELNLSSLELGDSALYFCASSSGDRGSLPHFGNGTRLTVT.

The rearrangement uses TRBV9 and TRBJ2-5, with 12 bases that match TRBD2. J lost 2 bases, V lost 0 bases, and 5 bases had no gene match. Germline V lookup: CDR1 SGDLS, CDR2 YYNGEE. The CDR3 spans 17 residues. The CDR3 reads CASSVGLAGGRQETQYF. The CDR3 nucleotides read TGTGCCAGCAGCGTAGGTCTAGCGGGAGGGAGGCAAGAGACCCAGTACTTC.

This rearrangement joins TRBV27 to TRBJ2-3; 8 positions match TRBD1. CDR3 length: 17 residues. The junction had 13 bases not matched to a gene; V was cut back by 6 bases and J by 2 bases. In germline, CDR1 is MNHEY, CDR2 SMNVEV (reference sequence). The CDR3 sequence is CASRISSRGLDTDTQYF. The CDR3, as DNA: TGTGCCAGCAGGATTTCTTCCAGGGGGCTGGACACAGATACGCAGTATTTT.